A single T cell receptor beta chain is shown here with its context. The sample holds other DNA sequences that translate to the same CDR3. This sample was included in a study of shared clonotypes between healthy human individuals. Naive CD8 populations comprised CD45RO-negative cells positively selected for CCR7, excluding terminally differentiated effector memory CD45RA+ cells. Germline V gives CDR1 SQVTM, CDR2 ANQGSEA. The CDR3 is made up of 12 amino acids. V was pared by 7 bases and J by 2 bases, with 4 bases of the junction left unmatched. Every subset's genomic DNA went evenly onto several immunoSEQ plates. Here immunoSEQ multiplex PCR was the method, and the copy in TCRdb shows in-frame clones only, minus some. The table lists some 2,100,000 clones, 93% of them singletons.

V is TRBV29-1 and J is TRBJ1-2, with 7 positions matching TRBD1. This clonotype was obtained from a man aged 18 to 29 in good health. Some clones in this sample may be carry-over from other donors' samples. The specimen was naive CD8+ T cells from PBMCs. CDR3 bases: TGCAGCGCAACGGGACAGAACTATGGCTACACCTTC. Its protein is CSATGQNYGYTF.